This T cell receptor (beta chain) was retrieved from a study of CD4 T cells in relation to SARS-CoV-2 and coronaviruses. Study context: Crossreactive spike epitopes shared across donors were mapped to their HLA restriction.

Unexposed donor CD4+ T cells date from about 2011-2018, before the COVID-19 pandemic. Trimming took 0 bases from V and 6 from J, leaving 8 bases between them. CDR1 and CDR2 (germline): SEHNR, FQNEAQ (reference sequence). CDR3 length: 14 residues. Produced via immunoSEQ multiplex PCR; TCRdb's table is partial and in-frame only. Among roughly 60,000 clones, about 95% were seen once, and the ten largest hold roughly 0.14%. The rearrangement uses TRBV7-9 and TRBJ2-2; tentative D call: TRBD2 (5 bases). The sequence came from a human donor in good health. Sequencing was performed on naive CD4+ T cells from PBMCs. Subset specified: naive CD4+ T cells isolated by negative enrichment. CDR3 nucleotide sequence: TGTGCCAGCAGCTTAGCGAACGGGGCCGGGGAGCTGTTTTTT. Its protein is CASSLANGAGELFF.